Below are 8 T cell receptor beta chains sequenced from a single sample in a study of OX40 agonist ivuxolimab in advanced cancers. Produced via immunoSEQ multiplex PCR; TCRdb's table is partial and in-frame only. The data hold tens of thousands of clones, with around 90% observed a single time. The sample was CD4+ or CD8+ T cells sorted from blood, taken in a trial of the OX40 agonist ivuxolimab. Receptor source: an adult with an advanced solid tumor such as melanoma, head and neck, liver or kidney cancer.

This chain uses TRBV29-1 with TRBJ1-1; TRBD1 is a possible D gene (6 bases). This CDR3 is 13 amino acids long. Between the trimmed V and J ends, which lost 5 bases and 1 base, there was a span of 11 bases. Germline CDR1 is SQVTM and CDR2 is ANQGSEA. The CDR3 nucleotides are TGCAGCGTTTACACAGGGCGGAACACTGAAGCTTTCTTT. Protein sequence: CSVYTGRNTEAFF.

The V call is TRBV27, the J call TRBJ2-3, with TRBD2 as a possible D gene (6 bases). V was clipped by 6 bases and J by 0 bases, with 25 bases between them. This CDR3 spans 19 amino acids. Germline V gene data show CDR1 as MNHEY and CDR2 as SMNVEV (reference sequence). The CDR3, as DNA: TGTGCCAGCAGAGTTGGCCGGGACTTAAGGGACCCTAGCACAGATACGCAGTATTTT. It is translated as CASRVGRDLRDPSTDTQYF.

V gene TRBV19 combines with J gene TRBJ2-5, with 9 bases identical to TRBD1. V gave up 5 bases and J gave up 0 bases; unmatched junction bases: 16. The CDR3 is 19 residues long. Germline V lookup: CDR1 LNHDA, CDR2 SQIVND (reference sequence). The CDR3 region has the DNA TGTGCCAGTAGTCGGGATGCGGGACAGGGTTGGGGGTACCAAGAGACCCAGTACTTC. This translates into CASSRDAGQGWGYQETQYF.

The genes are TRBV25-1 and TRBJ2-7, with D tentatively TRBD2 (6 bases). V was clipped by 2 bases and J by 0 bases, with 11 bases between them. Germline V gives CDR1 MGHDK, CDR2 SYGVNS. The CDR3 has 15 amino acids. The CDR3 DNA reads TGTGCCAGCAGTGAAGCGGGGCCCTCCTCCTACGAGCAGTACTTC. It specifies CASSEAGPSSYEQYF.

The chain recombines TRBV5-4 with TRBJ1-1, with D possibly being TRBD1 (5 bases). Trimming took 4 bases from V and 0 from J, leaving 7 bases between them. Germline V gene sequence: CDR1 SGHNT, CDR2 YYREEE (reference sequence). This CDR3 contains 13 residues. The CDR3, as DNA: TGTGCCAGCAGCCAAGGGGTGAACACTGAAGCTTTCTTT. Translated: CASSQGVNTEAFF.

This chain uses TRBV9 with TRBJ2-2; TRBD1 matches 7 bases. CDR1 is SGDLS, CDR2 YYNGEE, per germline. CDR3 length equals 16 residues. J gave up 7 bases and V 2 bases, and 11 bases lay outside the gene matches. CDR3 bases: TGTGCCAGCAGCGTGGGTTCACAGGGGACGTACGGGGAGCTGTTTTTT. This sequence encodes CASSVGSQGTYGELFF.

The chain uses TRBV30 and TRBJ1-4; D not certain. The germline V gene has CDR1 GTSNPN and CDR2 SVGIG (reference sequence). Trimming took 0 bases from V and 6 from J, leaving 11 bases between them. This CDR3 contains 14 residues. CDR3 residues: CAWSVREWDEKLFF. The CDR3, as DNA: TGTGCCTGGAGTGTAAGGGAGTGGGATGAAAAACTGTTTTTT.

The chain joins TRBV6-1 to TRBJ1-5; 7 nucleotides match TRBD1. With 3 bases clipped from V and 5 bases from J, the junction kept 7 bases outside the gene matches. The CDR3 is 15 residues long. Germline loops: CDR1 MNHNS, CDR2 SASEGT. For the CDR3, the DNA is TGTGCCAGCAGTGAGACAGGGAGGTCCGATCAGCCCCAGCATTTT. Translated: CASSETGRSDQPQHF.